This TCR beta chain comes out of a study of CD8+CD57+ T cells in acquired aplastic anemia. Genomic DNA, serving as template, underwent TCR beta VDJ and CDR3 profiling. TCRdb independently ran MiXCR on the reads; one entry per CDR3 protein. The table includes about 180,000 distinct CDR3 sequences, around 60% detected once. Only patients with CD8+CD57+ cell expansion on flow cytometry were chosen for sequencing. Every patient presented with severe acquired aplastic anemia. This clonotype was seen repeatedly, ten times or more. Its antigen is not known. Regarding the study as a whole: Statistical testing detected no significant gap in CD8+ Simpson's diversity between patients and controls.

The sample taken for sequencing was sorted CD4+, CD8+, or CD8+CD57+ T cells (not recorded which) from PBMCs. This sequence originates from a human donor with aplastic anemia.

DNA for the CDR3: TGCGCCAGCAGCTCCCCGGACCTTCAAGAGACCCAGTACTTC. Encoded protein: CASSSPDLQETQYF. The V gene is TRBV5-1, the J gene TRBJ2-5, with D hard to call. The germline V and J ends were trimmed by 3 bases and 2 bases, with 11 bases remaining between them. The germline CDR1 and CDR2 sequences are SGHRS and YFSETQ. The CDR3 spans 14 residues.